This TCR beta chain emerged from a study of cytomegalovirus exposure and HLA in healthy donors. General observations from the study: An analysis done earlier found most TCR beta V segments productive about 90% or about 30% of the time.

About this clone itself: Its antigen remains unknown.

The PCR employed 60 Vbeta primers together with 13 Jbeta primers. Method: immunoSEQ multiplex PCR; TCRdb's copy keeps in-frame clones and lacks some. The table shows about 160,000 clones, with 75% to 85% occurring only once. Source material: PBMCs. The clonotype was recovered from a man in his fifties in good health and CMV-seropositive.

CDR3 in amino acids: CASSIVQFETQYF. The CDR3 region has the DNA TGTGCCAGTAGTATAGTCCAGTTTGAGACCCAGTACTTC. This chain links TRBV19 with TRBJ2-5; D not certain. Germline V gives CDR1 LNHDA, CDR2 SQIVND (reference sequence). CDR3 size: 13 residues. V was shortened by 1 base and J by 5 bases, with 8 bases between the two germline ends.